What follows are 10 T cell receptor beta chains derived from one specimen sequenced in a study of T cell responses to AZD1222 COVID-19 vaccine. The protocol was immunoSEQ multiplex PCR, while the TCRdb copy is restricted to in-frame clones and leaves out a portion. The data contain about 130,000 clones, more than 85% of them singletons. The specimen comprised peripheral blood, sampled on day 0 of AZD1222 vaccination. Receptors were obtained from an adult in good health.

J is TRBJ1-3 and V is TRBV28, with a weak D call TRBD1 (6 bases). This CDR3 is 14 amino acids long. The germline CDR1 and CDR2 sequences are MDHEN and SYDVKM. V dropped 10 bases and J dropped 0 bases, with 13 bases sitting between them. CDR3 residues: CATADSYSGNTIYF. CDR3 nucleotides: TGTGCCACCGCGGACAGTTACTCTGGAAACACCATATATTTT. The full variable domain, with the rest looked up from reference TRBV28 and TRBJ1-3, is DVKVTQSSRYLVKRTGEKVFLECVQDMDHENMFWYRQDPGLGLRLIYFSYDVKMKEKGDIPEGYSVSREKKERFSLILESASTNQTSMYLCATADSYSGNTIYFGEGSWLTVV.

The V gene is TRBV5-1, the J gene TRBJ2-6, with 7 nucleotides matching TRBD1. The CDR3 covers 18 residues. Germline trimming cut 1 base from V and 0 bases from J; bases unmatched to any gene: 7. CDR1 SGHRS and CDR2 YFSETQ come from the germline V gene. The CDR3 coding sequence is TGCGCCAGCAGCTTGACCGGGACAGCTGGCTCTGGGGCCAACGTCCTGACTTTC. Translating it yields CASSLTGTAGSGANVLTF.

The V call is TRBV10-3, the J call TRBJ2-7, with TRBD1 matching over 7 bases. The CDR3 contains 15 residues. With 4 bases clipped from V and 0 bases from J, the junction kept 6 bases outside the gene matches. In germline, CDR1 is ENHRY, CDR2 SYGVKD. The CDR3 region has the DNA TGTGCCATCAGTGGCAACAGGGGCCTCTCCTACGAGCAGTACTTC. Amino acid sequence: CAISGNRGLSYEQYF.

The chain employs TRBV6-4 and TRBJ2-2; unclear D gene. V gave up 3 bases and J gave up 6 bases, with 11 bases separating them. Germline V gene lookup returns CDR1 MRHNA and CDR2 SNTAGT. This CDR3 has 14 residues. DNA of the CDR3: TGTGCCAGCAGTGAGGCCCGTGGGGCCGGGGAGCTGTTTTTT. Translating gives CASSEARGAGELFF.

The chain combines TRBV10-1 with TRBJ2-7, with TRBD2 identical over 12 bases. The trim removed 6 bases at V and 5 bases at J, leaving 8 bases unmatched. CDR1 is WNHNN and CDR2 is SYGVQD in the germline V gene (reference sequence). This CDR3 has 15 residues. CDR3 DNA sequence: TGCGCCAGCAGCGATGGGACTAGCGGGTACGACGAGCAGTACTTC. This codes for CASSDGTSGYDEQYF.

This chain uses TRBV29-1 with TRBJ1-4, with D perhaps matching TRBD1 (5 bases). V shed 5 bases and J shed 8 bases, with 12 bases lying between them. The CDR3 is made up of 12 amino acids. Germline values: CDR1 SQVTM, CDR2 ANQGSEA. The CDR3: CSVTAGQEKLFF. The CDR3 DNA follows: TGCAGCGTTACGGCAGGGCAGGAAAAACTGTTTTTT.

The chain has TRBV9 and TRBJ2-1, with 9 positions matching TRBD2. The germline gives CDR1 SGDLS, CDR2 YYNGEE. The CDR3 is 15 residues long. V lost 1 base to trimming and J lost 4 bases; unmatched junction nucleotides: 3. CDR3 sequence reads: CASSVSLAGYNEQFF. CDR3 nucleotide sequence: TGTGCCAGCAGCGTATCCCTAGCGGGATACAATGAGCAGTTCTTC.

Note on this clone: At one end, the junction sequence differs from germline, possibly due to a read error. The chain is built from TRBV7-7 and TRBJ1-6; maybe TRBD1 (6 bases). CDR3 length: 16 residues. Germline loops: CDR1 SSHAT, CDR2 FNYEAQ (reference sequence). CDR3 loop: CASSPGTRTANSPLHF. The CDR3 bases are TGTGCTAGCAGCCCCGGTACCAGGACAGCTAATTCACCCCTCCACTTT.

The rearrangement uses TRBV28 and TRBJ1-3; no clear D gene. V lost 6 bases and J 8 bases, leaving 11 bases between the germline ends. The CDR3 loop spans 12 amino acids. CDR1 and CDR2 (germline): MDHEN, SYDVKM. The CDR3 sequence: CASSPRKDTIYF. CDR3 sequence (DNA): TGTGCCAGCAGCCCCCGAAAAGACACCATATATTTT.

The J gene is TRBJ1-3, the V gene TRBV9; D call uncertain. V was pared by 3 bases and J by 4 bases, with 11 bases between. This CDR3 comprises 14 residues. From germline, CDR1 is SGDLS and CDR2 YYNGEE. The CDR3 spells CASSAPSDGNTIYF. In DNA form, the CDR3 reads TGTGCCAGCAGCGCTCCCAGCGACGGAAACACCATATATTTT.